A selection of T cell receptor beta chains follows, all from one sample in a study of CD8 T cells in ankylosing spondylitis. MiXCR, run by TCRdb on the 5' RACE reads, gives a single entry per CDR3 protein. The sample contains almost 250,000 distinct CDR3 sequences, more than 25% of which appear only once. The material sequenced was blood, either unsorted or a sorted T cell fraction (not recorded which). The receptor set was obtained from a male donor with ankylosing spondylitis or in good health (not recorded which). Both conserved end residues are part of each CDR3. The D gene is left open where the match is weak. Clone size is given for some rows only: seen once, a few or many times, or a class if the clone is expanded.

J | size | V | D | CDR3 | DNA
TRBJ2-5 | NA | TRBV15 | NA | CATSRDQETQYF | TGTGCCACCAGCAGAGATCAGGAGACCCAGTACTTC
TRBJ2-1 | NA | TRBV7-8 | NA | CASSKRSYNEQFF | TGTGCCAGCAGTAAAAGGTCCTACAATGAGCAGTTCTTC
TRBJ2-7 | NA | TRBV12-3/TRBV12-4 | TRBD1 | CASGRDRRYEQYF | TGTGCCAGCGGACGGGACAGACGCTACGAGCAGTACTTC
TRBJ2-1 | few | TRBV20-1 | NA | CSARTVSSYNEQFF | TGCAGTGCGAGGACAGTAAGCTCCTACAATGAGCAGTTCTTC
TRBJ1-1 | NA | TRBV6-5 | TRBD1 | CASSYLGTANTEAFF | TGTGCCAGCAGTTACCTGGGGACAGCGAACACTGAAGCTTTCTTT
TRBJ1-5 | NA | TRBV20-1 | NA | CSARLGSDSYSNQPQHF | TGCAGTGCTAGATTGGGTTCGGACAGCTATAGCAATCAGCCCCAGCATTTT
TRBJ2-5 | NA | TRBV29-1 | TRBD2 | CSTLAGNQETQYF | TGCAGCACACTAGCGGGGAACCAAGAGACCCAGTACTTC
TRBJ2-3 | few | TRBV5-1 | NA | CASSFFQGAYTDTQYF | TGCGCCAGCAGCTTCTTTCAAGGGGCTTACACAGATACGCAGTATTTT
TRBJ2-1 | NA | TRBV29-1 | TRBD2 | CSANPAGADNEQFF | TGCAGCGCCAACCCAGCGGGGGCTGACAATGAGCAGTTCTTC
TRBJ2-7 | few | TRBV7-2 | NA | CASSLARGSEQYF | TGTGCCAGCAGCTTAGCTCGGGGAAGCGAGCAGTACTTC
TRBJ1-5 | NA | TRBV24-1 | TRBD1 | CATAPTGGNQPQHF | TGTGCCACCGCCCCGACAGGGGGAAATCAGCCCCAGCATTTT
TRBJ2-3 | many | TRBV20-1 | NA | CSAEGQTSTDTQYF | TGCAGTGCTGAGGGCCAGACTAGCACAGATACGCAGTATTTT